These 22 T cell receptor beta chains were all obtained from the same sample, sequenced in a study of CXCR3-negative and CXCR3-positive naive CD8 T cells. All TRB cDNA libraries came from 5' RACE performed with UMI labels. TCRdb reprocessed the 5' RACE reads, with one entry per CDR3 protein and no DNA. The table for this sample gives approximately 66,000 distinct CDR3 sequences. Specimen: naive CXCR3- CD8+ T cells from blood. The subset: CD45RO-CCR7+CD27+CD95- naive CD8+ T cells lacking CXCR3 (TNR3-). These receptors originate from a human donor in good health. Some clones in this sample may be carry-over from other donors' samples.

The V call is TRBV7-8, the J call TRBJ1-5. The CDR3 is made up of 13 amino acids. Germline CDR1 is SGHVS and CDR2 is FQNEAQ. CDR3: CASSLAIIGAQHF.

The chain links TRBV12-3 or TRBV12-4 to TRBJ2-7. The CDR3 runs to 12 residues. The CDR3 reads CASSLVFIEQYF.

The CDR3 protein is CASSPGFGPGDEQFF. The chain joins TRBV6-6 to TRBJ2-1; checking the TCRdb D call of TRBD1 is not possible without DNA. Germline V gives CDR1 MNHNY, CDR2 SVGAGI (reference sequence). The CDR3 loop spans 15 amino acids.

The gene calls are TRBV19 and TRBJ2-1; the TCRdb call, TRBD1, lacks DNA for checking. The CDR3 contains 15 residues. Germline assignment: CDR1 LNHDA and CDR2 SQIVND (reference sequence). The CDR3 sequence is CASSMTGSSYNEQFF. Looking up the rest from reference TRBV19 and TRBJ2-1 gives the full variable domain: DGGITQSPKYLFRKEGQNVTLSCEQNLNHDAMYWYRQDPGQGLRLIYYSQIVNDFQKGDIAEGYSVSREKKESFPLTVTSAQKNPTAFYLCASSMTGSSYNEQFFGPGTRLTVL.

The J gene is TRBJ1-1, the V gene TRBV4-3. The CDR3 has 15 amino acids. Germline V CDR1 and CDR2: LGHNA, YSLEER. CDR3 sequence: CASSQDRLTNYEAFF.

The chain has TRBV7-9 and TRBJ2-2. The CDR3 has 14 amino acids. CDR1 is SEHNR and CDR2 is FQNEAQ in the germline V gene (reference sequence). CDR3 sequence reads: CASSTTENTGELFF.

The chain couples TRBV6-5 to TRBJ1-6; lacking DNA, the TRBD1 call made by TCRdb goes unchecked. This CDR3 contains 15 residues. Germline V lookup: CDR1 MNHEY, CDR2 SVGAGI. The CDR3 is CASSLNGGTNSPLHF.

The chain links TRBV10-3 to TRBJ2-5; TCRdb lists TRBD2, though no DNA is available to test this call. The CDR3 has 16 residues. CDR1 and CDR2 (germline): ENHRY, SYGVKD. CDR3 residues: CAISAGTSGVGETQYF.

The V and J genes are TRBV6-2 or TRBV6-3 and TRBJ2-5; as DNA is missing, the TRBD1 call by TCRdb cannot be tested. This CDR3 has 14 residues. Germline lookup yields CDR1 MNHEY and CDR2 SVGEGT. CDR3: CASSYPDSQETQYF.

The CDR3 sequence: CASSHPGGEGYTF. The rearrangement uses TRBV3-1 and TRBJ1-2; absent DNA, TCRdb's TRBD1 call cannot be checked. Germline V CDR1 and CDR2: LGHDT, YNNKEL (reference sequence). The CDR3 spans 13 residues.

The chain combines TRBV19 with TRBJ2-3; TCRdb's D call, TRBD2, is unchecked because there is no DNA. Germline V gene data show CDR1 as LNHDA and CDR2 as SQIVND (reference sequence). The CDR3 sequence is 17 residues long. CDR3 sequence: CASSMFAAGGPTDTQYF. The full variable domain, its missing parts supplied by reference TRBV19 and TRBJ2-3, is DGGITQSPKYLFRKEGQNVTLSCEQNLNHDAMYWYRQDPGQGLRLIYYSQIVNDFQKGDIAEGYSVSREKKESFPLTVTSAQKNPTAFYLCASSMFAAGGPTDTQYFGPGTRLTVL.

The chain has TRBV6-2 or TRBV6-3 and TRBJ2-7; TCRdb gives TRBD2 as the D gene, but with no DNA this cannot be confirmed. The germline gives CDR1 MNHEY, CDR2 SVGEGT. The CDR3 is 14 amino acids. The CDR3: CASRRLAGNYEQYF.

The chain joins TRBV5-1 to TRBJ2-1; TCRdb picks TRBD1, but there is no DNA to check that call. The germline V gene encodes CDR1 SGHRS and CDR2 YFSETQ. The CDR3 spans 13 residues. This CDR3 reads CASSLVAGAEKFF.

J is TRBJ1-1 and V is TRBV21-1. TRBV21-1 is a documented pseudogene. This CDR3 region has 12 residues. The CDR3 reads CASSKGDTEAFF.

The V call is TRBV28, the J call TRBJ2-7; lacking DNA, the TRBD1 call made by TCRdb goes unchecked. The CDR3 has 15 residues. Germline V CDR1 and CDR2: MDHEN, SYDVKM. CDR3 residues: CASTPRDRSSYEQYF.

The CDR3 region is CASSQGLAEAFF. The rearrangement links TRBV12-3 or TRBV12-4 to TRBJ1-1; checking the TCRdb D call of TRBD1 is not possible without DNA. The CDR3 sequence is 12 residues long.

This chain links TRBV29-1 with TRBJ2-1; TCRdb picks TRBD2, but there is no DNA to check that call. Per germline, CDR1 SQVTM and CDR2 ANQGSEA. The CDR3 covers 14 residues. The CDR3 protein is CSVVGLAVIGEQFF.

V is TRBV5-1 and J is TRBJ1-2; no DNA is available, so the TRBD1 call from TCRdb remains unchecked. In germline, CDR1 is SGHRS, CDR2 YFSETQ. The CDR3 length is 16 residues. The CDR3 is CASSPTRTGGNYGYTF.

The V call is TRBV6-2 or TRBV6-3, the J call TRBJ2-1; the D gene TCRdb calls, TRBD1, cannot be checked with no DNA. Looked up from germline, CDR1 is MNHEY and CDR2 is SVGEGT. This CDR3 is 15 amino acids long. CDR3 sequence reads: CASSYRQGGYNEQFF.

The chain combines TRBV7-9 with TRBJ2-7; there is no DNA to check the TCRdb D call of TRBD2. Looked up from germline, CDR1 is SEHNR and CDR2 is FQNEAQ (reference sequence). This CDR3 contains 13 residues. The CDR3 loop is CASSSDSSYEQYF.

The chain joins TRBV29-1 to TRBJ2-6; TCRdb's D call of TRBD1 is untestable without DNA. Germline V gene sequence: CDR1 SQVTM, CDR2 ANQGSEA. The CDR3 consists of 15 residues. CDR3 sequence reads: CSVLEWGNGANVLTF.

The chain carries TRBV29-1 and TRBJ2-2; TCRdb returns TRBD1, unconfirmable since there is no DNA. The CDR3 covers 15 residues. Germline CDR1 reads SQVTM; CDR2 reads ANQGSEA. CDR3 residues: CSVELTWGVNGELFF.